This T cell receptor (beta chain) was captured by sequencing in a study of blood T cell repertoires in COVID-19. Study details: The United States, Italy and Spain provided the acute and convalescent COVID-19 samples.

Authors' analysis steps: Amplification of reference gene primers provided the estimated nucleated cell counts. The repertoire was sequenced with immunoSEQ multiplex PCR; TCRdb's copy has only in-frame clones and lacks some. V, J and clone size reflect that table, while D and trimming were determined from the DNA. In the table there are 200,000 to 250,000 clones, 92% of which are singletons. V was pared by 0 bases and J by 8 bases, with 9 bases of the junction left unmatched. Germline CDR1 and CDR2: SGHTA and FQGTGA. The CDR3 has 17 amino acids. Recruited during active infection, patients (from Seattle) were subsequently followed longitudinally.

The rearrangement links TRBV7-3 to TRBJ2-1; 11 nucleotides align to TRBD2. The sequenced material came from peripheral blood. This TCR was recovered from a man aged 55-75 years with COVID-19, enrolled during active disease. CDR3 protein: CASSLTGTSGSRDEQFF. The CDR3 nucleotides read TGTGCCAGCAGCTTAACGGGAACTAGCGGGAGCAGGGATGAGCAGTTCTTC. Supplemented by reference TRBV7-3 and TRBJ2-1, the full variable domain reads GAGVSQTPSNKVTEKGKYVELRCDPISGHTALYWYRQSLGQGPEFLIYFQGTGAADDSGLPNDRFFAVRPEGSVSTLKIQRTERGDSAVYLCASSLTGTSGSRDEQFFGPGTRLTVL.